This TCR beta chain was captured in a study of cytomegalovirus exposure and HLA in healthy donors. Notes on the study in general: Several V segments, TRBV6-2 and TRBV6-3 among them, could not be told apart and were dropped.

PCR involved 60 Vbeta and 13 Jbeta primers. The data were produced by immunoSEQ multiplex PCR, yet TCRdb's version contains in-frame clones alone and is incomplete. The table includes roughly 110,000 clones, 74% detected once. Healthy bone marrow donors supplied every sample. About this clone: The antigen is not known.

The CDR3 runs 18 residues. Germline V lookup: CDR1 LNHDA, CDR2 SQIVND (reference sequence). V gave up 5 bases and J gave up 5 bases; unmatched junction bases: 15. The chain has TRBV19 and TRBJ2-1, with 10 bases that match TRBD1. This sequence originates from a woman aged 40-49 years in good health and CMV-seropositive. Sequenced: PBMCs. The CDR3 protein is CASSLRDRGAGAHNEQFF. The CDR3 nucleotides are TGTGCCAGTAGTCTCAGGGACAGGGGAGCGGGGGCGCACAATGAGCAGTTCTTC.